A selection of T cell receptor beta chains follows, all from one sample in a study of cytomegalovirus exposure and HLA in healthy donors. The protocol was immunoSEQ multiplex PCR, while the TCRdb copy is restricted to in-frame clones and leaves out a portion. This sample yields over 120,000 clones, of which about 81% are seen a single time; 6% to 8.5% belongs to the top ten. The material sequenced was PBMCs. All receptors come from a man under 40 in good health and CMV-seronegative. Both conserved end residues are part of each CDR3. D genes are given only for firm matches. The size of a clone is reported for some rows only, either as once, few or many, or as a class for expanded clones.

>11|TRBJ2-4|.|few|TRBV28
CASSLGQLQYF
TGTGCCAGCAGTTTAGGGCAGCTTCAGTACTTC
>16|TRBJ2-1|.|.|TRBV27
CASSSYRGGSYNEQFF
TGTGCCAGCAGTTCCTACAGGGGGGGTTCCTACAATGAGCAGTTCTTC
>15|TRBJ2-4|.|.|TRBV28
CASSSSSGAKNSQYF
TGTGCCAGCAGTTCTTCCAGTGGGGCCAAAAACAGTCAGTACTTC
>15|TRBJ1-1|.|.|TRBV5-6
CASSLFSGTNTEAFF
TGTGCCAGCAGCTTGTTTTCAGGTACGAACACTGAAGCTTTCTTT
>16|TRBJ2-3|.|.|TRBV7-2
CASSLGSSFYTDTQYF
TGTGCCAGCAGCTTAGGTTCTAGCTTCTACACAGATACGCAGTATTTT
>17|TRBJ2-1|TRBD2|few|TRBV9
CASSADMGLAGENEQFF
TGTGCCAGCAGCGCTGACATGGGGCTAGCGGGGGAAAATGAGCAGTTCTTC
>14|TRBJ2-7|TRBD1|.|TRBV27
CASSLGDRSYEQYF
TGTGCCAGCAGTTTAGGGGACAGATCCTACGAGCAGTACTTC
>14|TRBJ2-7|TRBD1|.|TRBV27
CASSSRQGYNEQYF
TGTGCCAGCAGTTCCCGACAGGGGTATAACGAGCAGTACTTC
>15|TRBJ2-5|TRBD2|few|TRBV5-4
CASSFSGGAQETQYF
TGTGCCAGCAGCTTTAGCGGGGGGGCCCAAGAGACCCAGTACTTC
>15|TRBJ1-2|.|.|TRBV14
CASSQDREPFYGYTF
TGTGCCAGCAGCCAAGATCGGGAACCCTTCTATGGCTACACCTTC
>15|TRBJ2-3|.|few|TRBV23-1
CASSQSRVETDTQYF
TGCGCCAGCAGTCAATCGAGGGTGGAGACAGATACGCAGTATTTT
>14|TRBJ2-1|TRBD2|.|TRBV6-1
CASSDPGGYNEQFF
TGTGCCAGCAGTGATCCGGGGGGCTACAATGAGCAGTTCTTC
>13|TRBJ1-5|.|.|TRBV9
CASSVSISQPQHF
TGTGCCAGCAGCGTGTCTATTTCGCAGCCCCAGCATTTT
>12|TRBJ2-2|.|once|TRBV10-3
CAISDSGGELFF
TGTGCCATCAGTGACTCGGGGGGGGAGCTGTTTTTT
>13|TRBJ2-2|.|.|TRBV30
CAWSVWARGELFF
TGTGCCTGGAGTGTATGGGCCCGAGGGGAGCTGTTTTTT
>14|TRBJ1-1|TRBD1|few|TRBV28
CASSGDSGNTEAFF
TGTGCCAGCAGTGGGGACAGTGGTAACACTGAAGCTTTCTTT
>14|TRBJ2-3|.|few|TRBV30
CAWRSQGPTDTQYF
TGTGCCTGGAGGTCACAGGGACCCACAGATACGCAGTATTTT
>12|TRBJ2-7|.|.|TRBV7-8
CASSSGYYEQYF
TGTGCCAGCAGCTCGGGGTACTACGAGCAGTACTTC
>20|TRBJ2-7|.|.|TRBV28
CASSLSRPEGGGGWSYEQYF
TGTGCCAGCAGTTTAAGTCGTCCCGAAGGAGGGGGGGGCTGGTCCTACGAGCAGTACTTC
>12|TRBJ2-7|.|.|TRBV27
CASSSSSYEQYF
TGTGCCAGCAGTTCGAGCTCCTACGAGCAGTACTTC
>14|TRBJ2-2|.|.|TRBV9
CASSVVSDTGELFF
TGTGCCAGCAGCGTAGTGTCAGACACCGGGGAGCTGTTTTTT
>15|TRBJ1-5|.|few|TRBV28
CASRAGQLINQPQHF
TGTGCCAGCAGGGCCGGACAGTTAATCAATCAGCCCCAGCATTTT
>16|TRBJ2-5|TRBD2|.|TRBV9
CASSGLAGGLGETQYF
TGTGCCAGCAGCGGATTAGCGGGGGGATTGGGGGAGACCCAGTACTTC
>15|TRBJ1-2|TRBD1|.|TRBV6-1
CASSLTGAPNYGYTF
TGTGCCAGCAGTCTAACAGGGGCTCCTAACTATGGCTACACCTTC
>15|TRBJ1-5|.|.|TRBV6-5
CASSPTGNGNQPQHF
TGTGCCAGCAGTCCAACAGGGAATGGCAATCAGCCCCAGCATTTT
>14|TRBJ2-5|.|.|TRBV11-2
CASSIGQIQETQYF
TGTGCCAGCAGCATAGGACAGATACAAGAGACCCAGTACTTC
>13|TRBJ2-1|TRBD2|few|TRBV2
CASSDLAGNEQFF
TGTGCCAGCAGTGATCTAGCGGGCAATGAGCAGTTCTTC
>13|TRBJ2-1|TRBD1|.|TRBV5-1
CASSPGTEIEQFF
TGCGCCAGCAGCCCAGGGACAGAGATTGAGCAGTTCTTC
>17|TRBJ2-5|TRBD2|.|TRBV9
CASSVGTSGGHQETQYF
TGTGCCAGCAGCGTAGGGACTAGCGGGGGCCACCAAGAGACCCAGTACTTC
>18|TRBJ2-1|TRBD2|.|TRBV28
CASSFPELAGGPLDEQFF
TGTGCCAGCAGCTTCCCCGAGCTAGCGGGAGGGCCGCTCGATGAGCAGTTCTTC
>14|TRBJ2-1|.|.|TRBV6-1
CASSEGIGGNEQFF
TGTGCCAGCAGTGAAGGGATAGGGGGCAATGAGCAGTTCTTC
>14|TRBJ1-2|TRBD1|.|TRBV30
CAWSVDRGQIGYTF
TGTGCCTGGAGTGTAGACAGGGGCCAGATCGGCTACACCTTC
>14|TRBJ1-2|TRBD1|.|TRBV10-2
CASSGLDRGGGYTF
TGCGCCAGCAGTGGATTGGACAGGGGTGGTGGCTACACCTTC
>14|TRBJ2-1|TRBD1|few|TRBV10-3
CAISPGQGRNEQFF
TGTGCCATCAGTCCGGGACAGGGGAGAAATGAGCAGTTCTTC
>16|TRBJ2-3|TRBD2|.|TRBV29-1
CSVEDRLAKSTDTQYF
TGCAGCGTTGAAGATAGACTAGCGAAGAGCACAGATACGCAGTATTTT
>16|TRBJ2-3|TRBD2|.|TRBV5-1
CASSIFIAGATDTQYF
TGCGCCAGCAGCATTTTTATAGCGGGAGCGACAGATACGCAGTATTTT
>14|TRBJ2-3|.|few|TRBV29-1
CSVDSGRYTDTQYF
TGCAGCGTCGATAGCGGAAGATACACAGATACGCAGTATTTT
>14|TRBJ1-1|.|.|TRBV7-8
CASSTPPGSTEAFF
TGTGCCAGCAGCACCCCCCCGGGTAGCACTGAAGCTTTCTTT
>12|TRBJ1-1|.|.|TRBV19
CASRISGTEAFF
TGTGCCAGTAGGATCTCGGGCACTGAAGCTTTCTTT
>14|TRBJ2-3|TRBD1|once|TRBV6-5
CASSYGQGGDTQYF
TGTGCCAGCAGTTACGGACAGGGGGGAGATACGCAGTATTTT
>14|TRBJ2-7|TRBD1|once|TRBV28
CASSTRGNKVEQYF
TGTGCCAGCTCAACCAGGGGGAATAAGGTAGAGCAGTACTTC
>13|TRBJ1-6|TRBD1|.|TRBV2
CARRDSVNSPLHF
TGTGCCAGGAGGGACAGCGTTAATTCACCCCTCCACTTT
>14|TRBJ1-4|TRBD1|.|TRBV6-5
CASSPDRVDEKLFF
TGTGCCAGCAGCCCCGACAGGGTTGATGAAAAACTGTTTTTT
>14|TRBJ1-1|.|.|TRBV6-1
CASSEVWLAAEAFF
TGTGCCAGCAGTGAAGTTTGGTTGGCCGCTGAAGCTTTCTTT
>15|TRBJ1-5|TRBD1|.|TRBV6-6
CASSYSRTGSQPQHF
TGTGCCAGCAGCTATAGTCGGACAGGGAGCCAGCCCCAGCATTTT
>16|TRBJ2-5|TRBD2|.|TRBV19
CASSIARLAGEETQYF
TGTGCCAGTAGTATTGCCCGGCTAGCGGGAGAGGAGACCCAGTACTTC
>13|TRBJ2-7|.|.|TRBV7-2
CASSLAFRDEQYF
TGTGCCAGCAGCTTAGCTTTCAGGGACGAGCAGTACTTC
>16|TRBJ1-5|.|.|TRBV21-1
CASSLTGHHSNQPQHF
TGTGCCAGCAGCCTAACCGGTCATCATAGCAATCAGCCCCAGCATTTT
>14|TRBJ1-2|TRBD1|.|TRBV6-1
CASRPLARGHGYTF
TGTGCCAGCAGACCTTTGGCCAGGGGGCATGGCTACACCTTC
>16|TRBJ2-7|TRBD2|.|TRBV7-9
CASSPLRSGGSYEQYF
TGTGCCAGCAGCCCCCTTAGGAGCGGGGGGTCCTACGAGCAGTACTTC
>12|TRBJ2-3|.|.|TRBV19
CASMSGADTQYF
TGTGCCAGTATGTCCGGGGCAGATACGCAGTATTTT
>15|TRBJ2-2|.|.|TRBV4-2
CASSPGVANTGELFF
TGTGCCAGCAGCCCCGGGGTTGCGAACACCGGGGAGCTGTTTTTT
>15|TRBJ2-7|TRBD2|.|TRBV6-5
CASSVTSGRSYEQYF
TGTGCCAGCAGTGTGACTAGCGGTCGCTCCTACGAGCAGTACTTC
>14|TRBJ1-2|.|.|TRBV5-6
CASSPRGWAYGYTF
TGTGCCAGCAGCCCGAGGGGGTGGGCCTATGGCTACACCTTC
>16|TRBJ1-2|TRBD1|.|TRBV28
CASSSRQGTGRYGYTF
TGTGCCAGCAGTTCAAGACAGGGGACAGGCCGGTATGGCTACACCTTC
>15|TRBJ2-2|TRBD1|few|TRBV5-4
CASSTGTGVDGELFF
TGTGCCAGCAGCACCGGGACAGGGGTGGACGGGGAGCTGTTTTTT
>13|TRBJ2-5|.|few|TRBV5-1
CASSLEGEETQYF
TGCGCCAGCAGCTTGGAGGGGGAAGAGACCCAGTACTTC
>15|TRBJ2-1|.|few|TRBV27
CASSPLDYLNYEQFF
TGTGCCAGCAGCCCACTAGATTATCTAAATTATGAGCAGTTCTTC
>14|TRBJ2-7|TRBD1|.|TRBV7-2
CASSPGTGAYEQYF
TGTGCCAGCAGCCCCGGGACAGGGGCCTACGAGCAGTACTTC
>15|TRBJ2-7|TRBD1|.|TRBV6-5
CASSGADRGSNEQYF
TGTGCCAGCAGTGGGGCGGACAGGGGATCCAACGAGCAGTACTTC